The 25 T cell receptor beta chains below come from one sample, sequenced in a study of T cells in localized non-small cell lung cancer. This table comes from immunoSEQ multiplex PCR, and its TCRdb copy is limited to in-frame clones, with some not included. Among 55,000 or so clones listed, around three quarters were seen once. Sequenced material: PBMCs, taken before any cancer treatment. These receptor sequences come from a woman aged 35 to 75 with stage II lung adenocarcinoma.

CDR3 sequence reads: CASSPLPGGGSDTQYF. The CDR3 nucleotides are TGTGCCAGCAGCCCCCTACCGGGCGGAGGGTCAGATACGCAGTATTTT. The chain joins TRBV9 to TRBJ2-3; D perhaps matches TRBD2 (6 bases). This CDR3 is built from 16 residues. CDR1 and CDR2 from the germline V gene are SGDLS and YYNGEE. V lost 4 bases and J 4 bases, leaving 19 bases between the germline ends.

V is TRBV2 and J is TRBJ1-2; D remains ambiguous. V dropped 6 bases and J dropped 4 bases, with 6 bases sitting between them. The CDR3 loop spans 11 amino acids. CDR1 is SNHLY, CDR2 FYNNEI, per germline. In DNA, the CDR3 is TGTGCCAGCAGACAGTCCTATGGCTACACCTTC. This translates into CASRQSYGYTF.

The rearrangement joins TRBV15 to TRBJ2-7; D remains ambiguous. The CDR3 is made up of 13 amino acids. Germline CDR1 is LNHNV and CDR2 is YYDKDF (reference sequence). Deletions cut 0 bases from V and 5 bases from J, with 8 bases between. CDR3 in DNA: TGTGCCACCAGCAGAGAGGGTCCCCACGAGCAGTACTTC. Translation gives CATSREGPHEQYF. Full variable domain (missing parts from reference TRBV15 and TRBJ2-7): DAMVIQNPRYQVTQFGKPVTLSCSQTLNHNVMYWYQQKSSQAPKLLFHYYDKDFNNEADTPDNFQSRRPNTSFCFLDIRSPGLGDTAMYLCATSREGPHEQYFGPGTRLTVT.

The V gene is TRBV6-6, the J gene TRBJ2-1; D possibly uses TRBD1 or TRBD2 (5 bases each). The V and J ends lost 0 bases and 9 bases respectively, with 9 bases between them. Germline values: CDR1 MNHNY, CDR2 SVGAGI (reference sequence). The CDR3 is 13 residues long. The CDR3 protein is CASSYSRGTEQFF. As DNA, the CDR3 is TGTGCCAGCAGTTACTCTCGAGGGACTGAGCAGTTCTTC.

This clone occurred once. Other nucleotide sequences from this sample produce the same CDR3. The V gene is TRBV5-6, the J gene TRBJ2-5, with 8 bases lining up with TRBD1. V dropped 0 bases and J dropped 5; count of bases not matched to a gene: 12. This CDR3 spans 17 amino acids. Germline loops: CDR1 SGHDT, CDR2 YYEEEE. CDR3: CASSLGQGARTRETQYF. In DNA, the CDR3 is TGTGCCAGCAGCTTGGGGCAGGGGGCGAGAACTCGGGAGACCCAGTACTTC.

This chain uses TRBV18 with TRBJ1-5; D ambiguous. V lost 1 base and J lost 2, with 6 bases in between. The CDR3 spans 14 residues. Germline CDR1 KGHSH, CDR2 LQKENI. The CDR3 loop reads CASSPRGGNQPQHF. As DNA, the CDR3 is TGTGCCAGCTCACCACGAGGAGGCAATCAGCCCCAGCATTTT.

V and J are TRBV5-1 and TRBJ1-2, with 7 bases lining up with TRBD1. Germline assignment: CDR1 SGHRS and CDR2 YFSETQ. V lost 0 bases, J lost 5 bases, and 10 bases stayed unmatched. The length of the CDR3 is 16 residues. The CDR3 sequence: CASSLGPTGSGYGYTF. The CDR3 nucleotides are TGCGCCAGCAGCTTGGGACCGACAGGGAGCGGTTATGGCTACACCTTC.

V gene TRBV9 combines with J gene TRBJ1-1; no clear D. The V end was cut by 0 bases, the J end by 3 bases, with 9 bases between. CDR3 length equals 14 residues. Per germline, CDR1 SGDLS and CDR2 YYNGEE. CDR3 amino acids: CASSVDLGHTEAFF. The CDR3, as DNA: TGTGCCAGCAGCGTAGACCTGGGCCACACTGAAGCTTTCTTT. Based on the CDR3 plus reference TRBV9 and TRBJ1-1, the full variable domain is DSGVTQTPKHLITATGQRVTLRCSPRSGDLSVYWYQQSLDQGLQFLIQYYNGEERAKGNILERFSAQQFPDLHSELNLSSLELGDSALYFCASSVDLGHTEAFFGQGTRLTVV.

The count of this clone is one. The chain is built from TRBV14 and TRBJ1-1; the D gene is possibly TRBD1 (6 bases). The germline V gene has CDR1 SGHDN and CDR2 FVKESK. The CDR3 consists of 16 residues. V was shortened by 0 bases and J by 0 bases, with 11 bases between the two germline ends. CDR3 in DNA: TGTGCCAGCAGCCAAGAGGACAGCTACATGAACACTGAAGCTTTCTTT. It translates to CASSQEDSYMNTEAFF. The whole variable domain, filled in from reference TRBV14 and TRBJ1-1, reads EAGVTQFPSHSVIEKGQTVTLRCDPISGHDNLYWYRRVMGKEIKFLLHFVKESKQDESGMPNNRFLAERTGGTYSTLKVQPAELEDSGVYFCASSQEDSYMNTEAFFGQGTRLTVV.

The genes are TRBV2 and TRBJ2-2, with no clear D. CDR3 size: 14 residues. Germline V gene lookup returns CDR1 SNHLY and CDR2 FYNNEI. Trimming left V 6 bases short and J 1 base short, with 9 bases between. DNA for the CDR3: TGTGCCAGCAGCTGGGATCTGAACACCGGGGAGCTGTTTTTT. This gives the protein CASSWDLNTGELFF.

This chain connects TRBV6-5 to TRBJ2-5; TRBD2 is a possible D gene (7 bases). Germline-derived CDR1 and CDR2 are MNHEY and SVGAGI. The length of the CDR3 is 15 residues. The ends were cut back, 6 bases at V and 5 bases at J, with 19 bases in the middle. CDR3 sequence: CASSSLGGGRETQYF. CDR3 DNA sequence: TGTGCCAGCAGCTCATTAGGGGGGGGCAGGGAGACCCAGTACTTC.

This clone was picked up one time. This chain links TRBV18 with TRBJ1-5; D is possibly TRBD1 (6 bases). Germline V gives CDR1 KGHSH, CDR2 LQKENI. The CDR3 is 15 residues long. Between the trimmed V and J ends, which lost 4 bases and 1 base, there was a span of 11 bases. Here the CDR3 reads CASSLAGQSNQPQHF. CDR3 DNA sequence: TGTGCCAGCTCACTGGCTGGACAGAGCAATCAGCCCCAGCATTTT.

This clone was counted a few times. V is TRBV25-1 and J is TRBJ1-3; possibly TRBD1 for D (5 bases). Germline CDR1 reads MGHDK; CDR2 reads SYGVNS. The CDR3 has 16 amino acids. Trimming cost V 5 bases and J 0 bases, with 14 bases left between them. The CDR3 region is CASSYGDLYSGNTIYF. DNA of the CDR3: TGTGCCAGCAGTTACGGGGACCTCTACTCTGGAAACACCATATATTTT.

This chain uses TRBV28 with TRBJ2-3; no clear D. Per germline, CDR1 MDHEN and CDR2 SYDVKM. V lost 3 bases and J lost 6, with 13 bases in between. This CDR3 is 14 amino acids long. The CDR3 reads CASSLGLRRDTQYF. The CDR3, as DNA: TGTGCCAGCAGTTTGGGCCTCCGGCGGGATACGCAGTATTTT.

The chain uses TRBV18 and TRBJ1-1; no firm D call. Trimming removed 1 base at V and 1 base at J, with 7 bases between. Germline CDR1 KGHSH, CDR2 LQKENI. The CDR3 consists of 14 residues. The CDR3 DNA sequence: TGTGCCAGCTCACCACTCTCCGAGAACACTGAAGCTTTCTTT. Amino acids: CASSPLSENTEAFF.

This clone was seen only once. CDR3 in DNA: TGCGCCAGCAGCCAAAACTCTGAGAATGTCGATCAGCCCCAGCATTTT. Its protein is CASSQNSENVDQPQHF. V gene TRBV4-1 combines with J gene TRBJ1-5; D unresolved. The germline V and J ends were trimmed by 2 bases and 5 bases, with 16 bases remaining between them. Germline-derived CDR1 and CDR2 are MGHRA and YSYEKL. CDR3 length: 16 residues.

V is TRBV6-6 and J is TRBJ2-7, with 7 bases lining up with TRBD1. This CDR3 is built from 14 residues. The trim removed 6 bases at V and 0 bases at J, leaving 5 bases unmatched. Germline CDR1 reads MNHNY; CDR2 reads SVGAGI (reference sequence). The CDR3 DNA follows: TGTGCCAGCAGAGGCCGGGACAGCTCCTACGAGCAGTACTTC. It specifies CASRGRDSSYEQYF.

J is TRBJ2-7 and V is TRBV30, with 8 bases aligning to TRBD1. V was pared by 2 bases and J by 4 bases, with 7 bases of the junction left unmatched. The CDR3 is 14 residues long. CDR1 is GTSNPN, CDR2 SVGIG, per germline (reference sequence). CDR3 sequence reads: CAWSPLQGGYEQYF. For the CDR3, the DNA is TGTGCCTGGAGTCCCCTACAGGGGGGATACGAGCAGTACTTC. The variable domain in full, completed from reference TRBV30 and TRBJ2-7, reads SQTIHQWPATLVQPVGSPLSLECTVEGTSNPNLYWYRQAAGRGLQLLFYSVGIGQISSEVPQNLSASRPQDRQFILSSKKLLLSDSGFYLCAWSPLQGGYEQYFGPGTRLTVT.

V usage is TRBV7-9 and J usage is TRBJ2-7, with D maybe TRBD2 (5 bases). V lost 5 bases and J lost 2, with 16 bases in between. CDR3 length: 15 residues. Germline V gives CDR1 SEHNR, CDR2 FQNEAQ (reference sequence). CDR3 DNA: TGTGCCAGCAGCCCACGACGGGGTGCGACCTACGAGCAGTACTTC. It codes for CASSPRRGATYEQYF.

The CDR3 spells CSVGGGRDQPQHF. CDR3 nucleotides: TGCAGCGTTGGAGGGGGGAGAGATCAGCCCCAGCATTTT. The chain is built from TRBV29-1 and TRBJ1-5, with TRBD1 as a possible D gene (6 bases). CDR3 length: 13 residues. CDR1 and CDR2 from the germline V gene are SQVTM and ANQGSEA. The V gene lost 4 bases and the J gene lost 5 bases, with 12 bases spanning the gap. The full variable domain, its missing parts supplied by reference TRBV29-1 and TRBJ1-5, is SAVISQKPSRDICQRGTSLTIQCQVDSQVTMMFWYRQQPGQSLTLIATANQGSEATYESGFVIDKFPISRPNLTFSTLTVSNMSPEDSSIYLCSVGGGRDQPQHFGDGTRLSIL.

As DNA, the CDR3 is TGTGCCAGCAGTTACTCAGGGATAGGAGATACGCAGTATTTT. Translating it yields CASSYSGIGDTQYF. The gene calls are TRBV6-6 and TRBJ2-3; D not resolved. This CDR3 is 14 amino acids long. Per the germline V gene, CDR1 is MNHNY and CDR2 is SVGAGI (reference sequence). V was trimmed by 0 bases and J by 5 bases, leaving 9 bases between them.

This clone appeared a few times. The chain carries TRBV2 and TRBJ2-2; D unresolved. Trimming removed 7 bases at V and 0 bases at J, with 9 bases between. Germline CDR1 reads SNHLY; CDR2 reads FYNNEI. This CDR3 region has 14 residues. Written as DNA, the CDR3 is TGTGCCAGCAACCGCGACCCGAACACCGGGGAGCTGTTTTTT. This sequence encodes CASNRDPNTGELFF.

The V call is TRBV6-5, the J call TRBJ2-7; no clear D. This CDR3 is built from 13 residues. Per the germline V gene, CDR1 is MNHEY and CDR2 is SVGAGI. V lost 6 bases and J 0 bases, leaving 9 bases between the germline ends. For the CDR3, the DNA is TGTGCCAGCAGCCCCGTAAGCTCCTACGAGCAGTACTTC. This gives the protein CASSPVSSYEQYF.

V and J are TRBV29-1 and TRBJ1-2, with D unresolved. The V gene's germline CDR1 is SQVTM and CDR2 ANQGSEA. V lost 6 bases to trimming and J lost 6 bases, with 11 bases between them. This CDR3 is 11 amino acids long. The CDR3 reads CSVDFANGYTF. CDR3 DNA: TGCAGCGTCGATTTCGCCAATGGCTACACCTTC.

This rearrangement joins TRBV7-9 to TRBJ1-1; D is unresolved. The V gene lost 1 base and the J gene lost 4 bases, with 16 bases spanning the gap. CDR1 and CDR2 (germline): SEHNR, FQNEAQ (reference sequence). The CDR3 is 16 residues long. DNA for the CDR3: TGTGCCAGCAGCTTAGGAGAGACCCTGTGGGGCACTGAAGCTTTCTTT. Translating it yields CASSLGETLWGTEAFF.